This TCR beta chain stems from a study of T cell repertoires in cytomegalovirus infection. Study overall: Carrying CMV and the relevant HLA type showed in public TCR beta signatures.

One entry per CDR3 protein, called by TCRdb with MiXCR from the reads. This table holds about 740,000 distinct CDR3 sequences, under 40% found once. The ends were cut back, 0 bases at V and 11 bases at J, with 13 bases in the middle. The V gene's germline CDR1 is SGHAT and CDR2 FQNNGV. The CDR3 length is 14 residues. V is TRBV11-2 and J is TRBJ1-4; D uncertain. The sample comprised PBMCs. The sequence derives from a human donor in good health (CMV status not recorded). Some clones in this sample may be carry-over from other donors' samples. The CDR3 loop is CASSLDPGDAKLFF. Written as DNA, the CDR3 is TGTGCCAGCAGCTTAGACCCCGGGGATGCTAAACTGTTTTTT.